The 17 T cell receptor beta chains presented below share a single source sample, sequenced in a study of blood T cell repertoires in COVID-19. Sequencing used immunoSEQ multiplex PCR; TCRdb keeps in-frame clones, though not all of them. The data hold some 290,000 clones, with 90% observed a single time. The sample comprised peripheral blood. The source of these receptors is a woman aged 40-49 years with COVID-19, enrolled during active disease.

The rearrangement uses TRBV3-1 (or the pseudogene TRBV3-2) and TRBJ2-1; 8 bases line up with TRBD1. V was clipped by 1 base and J by 4 bases; unmatched bases: 6. The CDR3 has 16 residues. Germline CDR1 and CDR2: LGHDT and YNNKEL (reference sequence). In DNA, the CDR3 is TGTGCCAGCAGCCAAGTTCGGGACAGGCTTTACAATGAGCAGTTCTTC. Translation gives CASSQVRDRLYNEQFF.

The chain carries TRBV6-5 and TRBJ2-5; D perhaps matches TRBD2 (6 bases). Germline V gene data show CDR1 as MNHEY and CDR2 as SVGAGI. The CDR3 runs to 14 residues. The V gene lost 8 bases and the J gene lost 7 bases, with 20 bases spanning the gap. The CDR3 sequence: CASAGPIKGGTQYF. CDR3 in DNA: TGTGCCAGCGCGGGGCCCATCAAGGGAGGGACCCAGTACTTC.

V is TRBV27 and J is TRBJ1-3; D gene ambiguous. This CDR3 is built from 16 residues. The germline V and J ends were trimmed by 5 bases and 0 bases, with 14 bases remaining between them. CDR1 is MNHEY and CDR2 is SMNVEV in the germline V gene (reference sequence). Here the CDR3 DNA reads TGTGCCAGCAGTCCCTCCTTACCCGGCTCTGGAAACACCATATATTTT. Protein product: CASSPSLPGSGNTIYF.

The chain is built from TRBV4-3 and TRBJ2-1; 12 nucleotides align to TRBD2. The CDR3 loop spans 15 amino acids. Germline CDR1 reads LGHNA; CDR2 reads YSLEER. V lost 5 bases and J lost 7; bases outside the gene matches: 6. This CDR3 reads CASSMTSGSINEQFF. DNA for the CDR3: TGCGCCAGCAGCATGACTAGCGGGAGTATAAATGAGCAGTTCTTC.

The CDR3 DNA follows: TGTGCCAGCACCGCTCCGGGACTAGCGGGATCCGACAATGAGCAGTTCTTC. Residues: CASTAPGLAGSDNEQFF. This sequence joins TRBV18 and TRBJ2-1; 13 nucleotides line up with TRBD2. Germline V CDR1 and CDR2: KGHSH, LQKENI. The CDR3 covers 17 residues. The ends lost 8 bases at V and 5 bases at J; junction bases unmatched: 12.

V and J are TRBV7-9 and TRBJ1-2; 7 positions match TRBD1. J lost 2 bases, V lost 4 bases, and 7 bases had no gene match. CDR1 and CDR2 (germline): SEHNR, FQNEAQ (reference sequence). This CDR3 comprises 15 residues. CDR3 residues: CASSYLTGLNYGYTF. The CDR3 coding sequence is TGTGCCAGCAGCTACTTGACAGGGTTGAACTATGGCTACACCTTC.

This chain uses TRBV19 with TRBJ1-3; TRBD1 matches 9 bases. The CDR3 consists of 16 residues. V shed 3 bases, J shed 0 bases, and the junction held 3 bases outside the gene matches. The germline CDR1 and CDR2 sequences are LNHDA and SQIVND (reference sequence). CDR3 region: CASSIGQGSSGNTIYF. CDR3 in DNA: TGTGCCAGTAGTATCGGACAGGGGTCCTCTGGAAACACCATATATTTT.

This clone appeared a single time. J is TRBJ1-5 and V is TRBV29-1, with 7 bases identical to TRBD1. Germline V gene lookup returns CDR1 SQVTM and CDR2 ANQGSEA. With V trimmed by 7 bases and J by 6 bases, 12 bases remained unmatched. This CDR3 has 14 residues. The CDR3 DNA sequence: TGCAGCGCCGTACCAGGGGGTGAGGGTCAGCCCCAGCATTTT. Translating gives CSAVPGGEGQPQHF.

The chain combines TRBV7-2 with TRBJ1-2, with 10 bases aligning to TRBD1. The CDR3 runs to 16 residues. V lost 5 bases, J lost 3 bases, and 9 bases stayed unmatched. Germline assignment: CDR1 SGHTA and CDR2 FQGNSA. The CDR3 DNA reads as TGTGCCAGCAGCAGAGGGACCGGACAGGGGGACTATGGCTACACCTTC. It translates to CASSRGTGQGDYGYTF.

The V call is TRBV6-5, the J call TRBJ1-5; the D is unclear. CDR1 and CDR2 (germline): MNHEY, SVGAGI. CDR3 length: 13 amino acids. V shed 5 bases and J shed 7 bases, with 12 bases lying between them. The CDR3 region has the DNA TGTGCCAGCAGTCCCGACGCGGGGCAGCCCCAGCATTTT. Its protein product is CASSPDAGQPQHF.

This chain links TRBV6-4 with TRBJ2-1, with a possible D match to TRBD2 (5 bases). CDR3 length: 17 residues. V was shortened by 0 bases and J by 5 bases, with 17 bases between the two germline ends. Germline V gene data show CDR1 as MRHNA and CDR2 as SNTAGT. This chain's CDR3 is CASSDSSLLRGNNEQFF. The CDR3 coding sequence is TGTGCCAGCAGTGACTCGAGTCTGCTACGGGGTAACAATGAGCAGTTCTTC.

The chain combines TRBV7-3 with TRBJ2-3, with 8 bases that match TRBD2. The CDR3 sequence is 16 residues long. The germline CDR1 and CDR2 sequences are SGHTA and FQGTGA. Unmatched junction bases numbered 8, after V lost 4 bases and J lost 2 bases. The CDR3 nucleotides are TGTGCCAGCAGCTCGTTGGGACTAGGGAACACAGATACGCAGTATTTT. It encodes CASSSLGLGNTDTQYF.

The chain joins TRBV7-2 to TRBJ2-2; 7 bases map to TRBD2. CDR3 length equals 15 residues. Germline lookup yields CDR1 SGHTA and CDR2 FQGNSA. The trim removed 5 bases at V and 4 bases at J, leaving 7 bases unmatched. The CDR3 DNA follows: TGTGCCAGCAGCACCCGCAGGGAGGGCACCGGGGAGCTGTTTTTT. It yields the protein CASSTRREGTGELFF.

This clone was seen only a few times. This chain connects TRBV27 to TRBJ1-1; 8 bases are a match to TRBD1. The V gene end was trimmed by 3 bases and the J gene end by 3 bases; junction bases not matched to a gene: 3. Germline assignment: CDR1 MNHEY and CDR2 SMNVEV (reference sequence). The CDR3 has 14 residues. CDR3 sequence: CASSFLQGDTEAFF. The CDR3 region has the DNA TGTGCCAGCAGTTTCTTACAGGGGGACACTGAAGCTTTCTTT.

The chain has TRBV5-4 and TRBJ2-7, with a weak D call TRBD1 (6 bases). The germline gives CDR1 SGHNT, CDR2 YYREEE (reference sequence). V was cut by 4 bases and J by 3 bases, with 14 bases left in between. This CDR3 spans 14 amino acids. In nucleotides, the CDR3 is TGTGCCAGCAGCCCGGACAGTGGCCGCTACGAGCAGTACTTC. This translates into CASSPDSGRYEQYF.

This sequence joins TRBV2 and TRBJ2-7, with 12 bases that match TRBD2. Germline CDR1 reads SNHLY; CDR2 reads FYNNEI. V shed 8 bases and J 7 bases; nucleotides not matched to a gene: 12. This CDR3 has 15 amino acids. CDR3 amino acids: CASAGTSGPLGEQYF. The CDR3 DNA reads as TGTGCCAGCGCCGGGACTAGCGGGCCCCTGGGGGAGCAGTACTTC.

The chain recombines TRBV7-9 with TRBJ1-1; D is possibly TRBD1 (5 bases). In germline, CDR1 is SEHNR, CDR2 FQNEAQ (reference sequence). This CDR3 is built from 14 residues. Trimming pared 5 bases from V and 1 base from J, leaving 11 bases between. The CDR3, as DNA: TGTGCCAGCAGCGAATACGGGGGGAACACTGAAGCTTTCTTT. The encoded protein is CASSEYGGNTEAFF. Combining the CDR3 with reference TRBV7-9 and TRBJ1-1 gives the whole variable domain DTGVSQNPRHKITKRGQNVTFRCDPISEHNRLYWYRQTLGQGPEFLTYFQNEAQLEKSRLLSDRFSAERPKGSFSTLEIQRTEQGDSAMYLCASSEYGGNTEAFFGQGTRLTVV.